These 6 T cell receptor beta chains share one sample of origin, sequenced in a study of blood T cell repertoires in COVID-19. Method: immunoSEQ multiplex PCR; TCRdb's copy keeps in-frame clones and lacks some. The sample yields approximately 220,000 clones, approximately 88% seen once. The material sequenced was peripheral blood. The source is a man aged 40-49 years with acute or convalescent COVID-19.

A single count supports this clone. The chain has TRBV7-3 and TRBJ2-3, with a possible D match to TRBD1 (6 bases). V was cut by 4 bases and J by 3 bases, with 14 bases left in between. The germline gives CDR1 SGHTA, CDR2 FQGTGA. This CDR3 has 15 amino acids. The CDR3 reads CASSSTGFGTDTQYF. The DNA of the CDR3 is TGTGCCAGCAGCTCTACAGGGTTTGGAACAGATACGCAGTATTTT.

The V gene is TRBV19, the J gene TRBJ1-1, with a possible D match to TRBD1 (6 bases). V was trimmed by 6 bases and J by 2 bases, leaving 10 bases between them. CDR3 length: 13 amino acids. The germline V gene has CDR1 LNHDA and CDR2 SQIVND (reference sequence). CDR3 amino acids: CASSAQGNTEAFF. CDR3 DNA sequence: TGTGCCAGTAGCGCACAGGGAAACACTGAAGCTTTCTTT.

The table lists this clone with a count of one. The chain links TRBV5-6 to TRBJ2-1; 14 bases fit TRBD2. The CDR3 is 18 amino acids. Germline V gives CDR1 SGHDT, CDR2 YYEEEE. J lost 0 bases, V lost 4 bases, and 6 bases had no gene match. The CDR3 DNA reads as TGTGCCAGCAGCCGGGGACTAGCGGGAGTTCTCTCCTACAATGAGCAGTTCTTC. Protein product: CASSRGLAGVLSYNEQFF.

CDR3 sequence: CASSLGRRGTTGELFF. The DNA for the CDR3 is TGTGCCAGCTCCCTGGGCAGGCGGGGGACCACCGGGGAGCTGTTTTTT. The V and J genes are TRBV18 and TRBJ2-2; 7 bases fit TRBD2. From germline, CDR1 is KGHSH and CDR2 LQKENI. Trimming removed 6 bases from V and 4 bases from J; junction bases left unmatched: 11. CDR3 size: 16 residues.

This chain links TRBV6-4 with TRBJ2-1; 11 bases line up with TRBD1. This CDR3 region has 17 residues. Germline values: CDR1 MRHNA, CDR2 SNTAGT. V lost 6 bases to trimming and J lost 4 bases; unmatched junction nucleotides: 11. CDR3 protein: CASRPPERDRGYNEQFF. The CDR3 coding sequence is TGTGCCAGCAGGCCCCCCGAGAGGGACAGGGGGTACAATGAGCAGTTCTTC.

V and J are TRBV7-2 and TRBJ1-2; D gene unclear. V lost 5 bases and J lost 8, with 24 bases in between. There are 16 residues in the CDR3. Germline-derived CDR1 and CDR2 are SGHTA and FQGNSA. CDR3 protein: CASSATAAPLARGYTF. CDR3 sequence (DNA): TGTGCCAGCAGCGCCACGGCTGCTCCACTGGCGCGGGGCTACACCTTC.